This TCR beta chain emerged from a study of OX40 agonist ivuxolimab in advanced cancers. The ends lost 1 base at V and 3 bases at J; junction bases unmatched: 6. The length of the CDR3 is 16 residues. Germline loops: CDR1 LNHDA, CDR2 SQIVND (reference sequence). The repertoire was sequenced with immunoSEQ multiplex PCR; TCRdb's copy has only in-frame clones and lacks some. The sample lists around 67,000 clones, more than 70% seen once, with approximately 8.7% in the top ten. Sequenced material: CD4+ or CD8+ T cells sorted from blood, taken in a trial of the OX40 agonist ivuxolimab. This chain links TRBV19 with TRBJ2-1; 7 nucleotides agree with TRBD1. The clonotype was recovered from an adult with an advanced solid tumor such as melanoma, head and neck, liver or kidney cancer. CDR3 nucleotides: TGTGCCAGTAGTATAGTTGGCAGGGGGATCTACAATGAGCAGTTCTTC. Translating it yields CASSIVGRGIYNEQFF.